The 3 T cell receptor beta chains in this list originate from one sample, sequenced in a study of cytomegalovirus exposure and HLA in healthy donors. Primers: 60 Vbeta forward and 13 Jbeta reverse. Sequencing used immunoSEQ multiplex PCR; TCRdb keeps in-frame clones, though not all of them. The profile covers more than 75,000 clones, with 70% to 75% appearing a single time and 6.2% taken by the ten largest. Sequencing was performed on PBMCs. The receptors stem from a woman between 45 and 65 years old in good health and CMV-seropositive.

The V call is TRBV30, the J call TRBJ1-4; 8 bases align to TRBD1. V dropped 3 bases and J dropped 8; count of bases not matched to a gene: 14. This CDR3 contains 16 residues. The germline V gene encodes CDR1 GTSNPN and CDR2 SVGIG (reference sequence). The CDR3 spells CAWRRPGGVGREKLFF. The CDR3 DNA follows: TGTGCCTGGAGGAGGCCAGGGGGCGTGGGGAGGGAAAAACTGTTTTTT.

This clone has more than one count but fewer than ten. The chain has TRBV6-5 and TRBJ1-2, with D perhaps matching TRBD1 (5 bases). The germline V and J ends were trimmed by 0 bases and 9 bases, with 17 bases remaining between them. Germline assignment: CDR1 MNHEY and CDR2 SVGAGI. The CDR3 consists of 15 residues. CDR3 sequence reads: CASSYSSTGGRSYTF. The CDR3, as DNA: TGTGCCAGCAGTTACTCATCCACGGGGGGACGTAGCTACACCTTC.

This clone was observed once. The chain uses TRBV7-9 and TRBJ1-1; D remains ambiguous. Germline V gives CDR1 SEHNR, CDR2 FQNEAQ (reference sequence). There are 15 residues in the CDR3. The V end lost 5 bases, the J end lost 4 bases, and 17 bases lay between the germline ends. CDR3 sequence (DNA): TGTGCCAGCAGCATTTTTACGCGGGGTTCCACTGAAGCTTTCTTT. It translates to CASSIFTRGSTEAFF.